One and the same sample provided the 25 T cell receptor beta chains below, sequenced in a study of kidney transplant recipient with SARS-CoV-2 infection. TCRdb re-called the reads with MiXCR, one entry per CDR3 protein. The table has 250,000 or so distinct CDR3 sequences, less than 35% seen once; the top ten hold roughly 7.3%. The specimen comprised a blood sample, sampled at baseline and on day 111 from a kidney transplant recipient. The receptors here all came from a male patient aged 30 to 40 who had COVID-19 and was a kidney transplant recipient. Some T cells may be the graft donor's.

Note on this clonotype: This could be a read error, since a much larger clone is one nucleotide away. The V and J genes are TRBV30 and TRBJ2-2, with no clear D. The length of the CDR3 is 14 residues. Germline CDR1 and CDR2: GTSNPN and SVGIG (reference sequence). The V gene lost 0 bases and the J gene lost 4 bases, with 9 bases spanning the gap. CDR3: CAWSVGYGTGELFF. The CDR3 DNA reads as TGTGCCTGGAGTGTAGGTTATGGCACCGGGGAGCTGTTTTTT.

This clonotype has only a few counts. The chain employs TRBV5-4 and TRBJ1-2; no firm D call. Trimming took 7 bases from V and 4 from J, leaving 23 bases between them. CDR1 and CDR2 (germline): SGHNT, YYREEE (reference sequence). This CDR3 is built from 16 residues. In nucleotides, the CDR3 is TGTGCCAGCTGGCGCAGCGTACCAGGAAAGACCTATGGCTACACCTTC. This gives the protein CASWRSVPGKTYGYTF.

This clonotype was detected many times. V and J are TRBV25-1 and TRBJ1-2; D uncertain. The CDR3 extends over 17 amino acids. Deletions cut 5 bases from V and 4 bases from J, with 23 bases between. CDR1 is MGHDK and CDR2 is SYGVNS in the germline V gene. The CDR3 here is CASSNRLELGKTYGYTF. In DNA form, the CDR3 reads TGTGCCAGCAGTAATAGGCTAGAACTGGGAAAGACCTATGGCTACACCTTC.

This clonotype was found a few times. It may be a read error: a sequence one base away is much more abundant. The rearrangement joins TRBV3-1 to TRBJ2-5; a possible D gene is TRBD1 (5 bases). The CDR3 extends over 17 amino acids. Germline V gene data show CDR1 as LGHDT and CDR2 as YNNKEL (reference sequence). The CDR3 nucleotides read TGTGCCAGCAGCAGGGGTTCTCCCATTTCTTTCTCTGAGACCCGGTACTTC. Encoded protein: CASSRGSPISFSETRYF.

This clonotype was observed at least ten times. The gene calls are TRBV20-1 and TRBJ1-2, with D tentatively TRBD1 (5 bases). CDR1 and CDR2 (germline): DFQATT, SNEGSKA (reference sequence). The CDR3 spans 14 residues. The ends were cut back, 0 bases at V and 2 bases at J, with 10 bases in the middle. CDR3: CSARDGAANYGYTF. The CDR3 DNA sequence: TGCAGTGCTAGAGATGGGGCAGCCAACTATGGCTACACCTTC.

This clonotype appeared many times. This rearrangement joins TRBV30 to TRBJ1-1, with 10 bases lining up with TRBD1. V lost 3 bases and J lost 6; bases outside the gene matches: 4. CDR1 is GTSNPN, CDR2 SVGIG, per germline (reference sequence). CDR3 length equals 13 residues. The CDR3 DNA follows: TGTGCCTGGAGCCGGGACAGGGGTGCTGAAGCTTTCTTT. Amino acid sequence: CAWSRDRGAEAFF. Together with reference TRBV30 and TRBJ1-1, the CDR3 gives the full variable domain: SQTIHQWPATLVQPVGSPLSLECTVEGTSNPNLYWYRQAAGRGLQLLFYSVGIGQISSEVPQNLSASRPQDRQFILSSKKLLLSDSGFYLCAWSRDRGAEAFFGQGTRLTVV.

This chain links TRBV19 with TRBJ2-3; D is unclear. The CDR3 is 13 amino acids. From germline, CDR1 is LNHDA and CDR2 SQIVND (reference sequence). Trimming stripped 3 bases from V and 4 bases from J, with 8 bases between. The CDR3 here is CASSMRLPDTQYF. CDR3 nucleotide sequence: TGTGCCAGTAGTATGAGACTGCCAGATACGCAGTATTTT.

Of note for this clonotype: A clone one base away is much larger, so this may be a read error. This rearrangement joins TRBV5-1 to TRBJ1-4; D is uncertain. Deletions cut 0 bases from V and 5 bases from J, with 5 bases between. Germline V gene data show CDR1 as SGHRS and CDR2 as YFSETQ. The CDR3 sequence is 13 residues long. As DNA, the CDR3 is TGCGCCAGCAGCTTGGGGGTCAATGAAAAACTGTTTTTT. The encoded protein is CASSLGVNEKLFF.

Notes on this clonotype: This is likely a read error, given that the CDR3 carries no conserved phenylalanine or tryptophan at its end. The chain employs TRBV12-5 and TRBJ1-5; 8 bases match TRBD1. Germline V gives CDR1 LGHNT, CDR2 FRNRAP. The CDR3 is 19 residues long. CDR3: CASGLGSKTGANSNQPQHC. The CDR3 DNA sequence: TGTGCGAGTGGTTTGGGGTCTAAGACAGGGGCTAATAGCAATCAGCCCCAGCATTGT.

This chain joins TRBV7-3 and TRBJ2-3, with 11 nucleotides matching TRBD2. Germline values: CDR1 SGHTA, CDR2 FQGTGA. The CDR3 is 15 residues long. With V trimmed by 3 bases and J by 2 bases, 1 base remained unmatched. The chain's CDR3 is CASSFSGRVTDTQYF. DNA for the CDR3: TGTGCCAGCAGCTTTAGCGGGAGGGTCACAGATACGCAGTATTTT.

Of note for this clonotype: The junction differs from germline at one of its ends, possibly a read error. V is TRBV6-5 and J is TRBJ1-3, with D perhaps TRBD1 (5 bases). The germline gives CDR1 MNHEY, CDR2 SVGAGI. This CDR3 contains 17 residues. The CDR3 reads CASGYTPAWRGGNTIYF. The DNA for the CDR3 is TGTGCCAGCGGTTACACCCCGGCATGGAGGGGAGGAAACACCATATATTTT.

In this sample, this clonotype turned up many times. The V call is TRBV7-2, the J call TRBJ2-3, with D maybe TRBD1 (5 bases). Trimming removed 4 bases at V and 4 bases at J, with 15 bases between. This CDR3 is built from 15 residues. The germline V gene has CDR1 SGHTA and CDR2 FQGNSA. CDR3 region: CASSSTGQGADTQYF. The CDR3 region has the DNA TGTGCCAGCAGCTCGACCGGTCAAGGGGCAGATACGCAGTATTTT.

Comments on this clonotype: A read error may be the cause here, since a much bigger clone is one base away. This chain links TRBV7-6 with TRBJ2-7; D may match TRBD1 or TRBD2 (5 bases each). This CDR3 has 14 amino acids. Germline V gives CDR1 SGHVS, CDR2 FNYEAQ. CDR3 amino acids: CASSSEGTPYEQCF. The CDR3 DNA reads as TGTGCCAGCAGCTCAGAAGGGACCCCCTACGAGCAGTGCTTC.

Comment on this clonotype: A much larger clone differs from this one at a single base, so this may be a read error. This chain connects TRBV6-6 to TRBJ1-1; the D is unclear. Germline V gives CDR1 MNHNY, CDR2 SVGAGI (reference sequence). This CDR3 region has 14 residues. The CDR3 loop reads CASNYPTANTEAFF. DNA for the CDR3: TGTGCCAGCAATTACCCTACGGCGAACACTGAAGCTTTCTTT.

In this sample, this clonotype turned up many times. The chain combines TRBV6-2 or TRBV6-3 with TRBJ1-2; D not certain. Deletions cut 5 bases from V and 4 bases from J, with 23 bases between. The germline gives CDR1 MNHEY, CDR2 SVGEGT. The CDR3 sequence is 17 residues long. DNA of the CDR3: TGTGCCAGCAGTACTAAAGACTGCATCGGAAAGACCTATGGCTACACCTTC. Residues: CASSTKDCIGKTYGYTF.

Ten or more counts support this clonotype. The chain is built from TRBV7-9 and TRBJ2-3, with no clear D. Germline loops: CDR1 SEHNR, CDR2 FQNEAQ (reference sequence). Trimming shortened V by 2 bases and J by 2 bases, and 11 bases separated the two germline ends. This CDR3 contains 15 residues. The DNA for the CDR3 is TGTGCCAGCAGCTTAACCGGCGTCCTCACAGATACGCAGTATTTT. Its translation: CASSLTGVLTDTQYF. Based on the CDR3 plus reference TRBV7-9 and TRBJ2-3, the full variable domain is DTGVSQNPRHKITKRGQNVTFRCDPISEHNRLYWYRQTLGQGPEFLTYFQNEAQLEKSRLLSDRFSAERPKGSFSTLEIQRTEQGDSAMYLCASSLTGVLTDTQYFGPGTRLTVL.

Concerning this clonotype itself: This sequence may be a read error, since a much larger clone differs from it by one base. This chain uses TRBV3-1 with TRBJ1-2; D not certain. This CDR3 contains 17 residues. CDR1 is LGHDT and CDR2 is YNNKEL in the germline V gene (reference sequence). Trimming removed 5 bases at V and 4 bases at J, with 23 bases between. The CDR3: CASSIPGTLRETYGYTF. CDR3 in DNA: TGTGCCAGCAGCATCCCGGGCACCCTTCGAGAGACCTATGGCTACACCTTC.

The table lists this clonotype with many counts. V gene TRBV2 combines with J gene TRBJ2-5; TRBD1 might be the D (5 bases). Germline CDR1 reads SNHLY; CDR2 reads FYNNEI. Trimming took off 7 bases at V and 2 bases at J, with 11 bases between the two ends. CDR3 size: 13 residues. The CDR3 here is CASIGVLQETQYF. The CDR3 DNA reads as TGTGCCAGCATAGGGGTCTTACAAGAGACCCAGTACTTC.

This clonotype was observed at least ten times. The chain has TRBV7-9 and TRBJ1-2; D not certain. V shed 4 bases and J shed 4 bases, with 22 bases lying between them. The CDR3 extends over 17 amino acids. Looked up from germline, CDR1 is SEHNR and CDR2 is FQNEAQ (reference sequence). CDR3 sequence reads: CASSWKPYHGKTYGYTF. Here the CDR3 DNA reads TGTGCCAGCAGCTGGAAGCCATACCATGGAAAGACCTATGGCTACACCTTC.

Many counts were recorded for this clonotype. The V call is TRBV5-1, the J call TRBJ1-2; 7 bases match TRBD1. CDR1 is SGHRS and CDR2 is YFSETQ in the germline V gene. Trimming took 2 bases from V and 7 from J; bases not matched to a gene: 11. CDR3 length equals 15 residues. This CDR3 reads CASSLTRQGLSGYTF. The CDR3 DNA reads TGCGCCAGCAGCTTAACAAGACAGGGATTATCTGGCTACACCTTC.

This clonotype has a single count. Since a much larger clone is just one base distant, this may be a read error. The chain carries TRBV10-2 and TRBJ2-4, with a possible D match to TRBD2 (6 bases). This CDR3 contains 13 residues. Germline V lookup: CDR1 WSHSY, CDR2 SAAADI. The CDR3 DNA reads TGCGCCAGCACCACGGGACTCCTCTACGAGCAGCACTTC. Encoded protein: CASTTGLLYEQHF.

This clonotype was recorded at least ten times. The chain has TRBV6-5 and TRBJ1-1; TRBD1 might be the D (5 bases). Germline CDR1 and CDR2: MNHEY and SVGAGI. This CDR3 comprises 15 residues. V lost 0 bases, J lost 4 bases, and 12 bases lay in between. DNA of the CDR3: TGTGCCAGCAGTTACTCGTGGGGGGGGAGCACTGAAGCTTTCTTT. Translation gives CASSYSWGGSTEAFF.

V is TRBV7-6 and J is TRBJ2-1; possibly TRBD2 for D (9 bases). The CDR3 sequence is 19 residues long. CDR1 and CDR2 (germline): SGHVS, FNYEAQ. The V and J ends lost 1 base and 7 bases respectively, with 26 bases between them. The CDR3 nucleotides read TGTGCCAGCAGCTTAGTGGCAGGGGGCCTGACTAGCGGCCCTAATGAGCAGTTCTTC. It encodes CASSLVAGGLTSGPNEQFF.

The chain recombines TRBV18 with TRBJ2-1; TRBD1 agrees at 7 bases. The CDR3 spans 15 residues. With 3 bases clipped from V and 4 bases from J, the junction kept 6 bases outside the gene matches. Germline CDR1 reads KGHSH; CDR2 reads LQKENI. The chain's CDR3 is CASSPRGTAYNEQFF. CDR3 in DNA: TGTGCCAGCTCACCCAGGGGGACAGCTTACAATGAGCAGTTCTTC. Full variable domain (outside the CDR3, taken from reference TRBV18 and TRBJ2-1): NAGVMQNPRHLVRRRGQEARLRCSPMKGHSHVYWYRQLPEEGLKFMVYLQKENIIDESGMPKERFSAEFPKEGPSILRIQQVVRGDSAAYFCASSPRGTAYNEQFFGPGTRLTVL.

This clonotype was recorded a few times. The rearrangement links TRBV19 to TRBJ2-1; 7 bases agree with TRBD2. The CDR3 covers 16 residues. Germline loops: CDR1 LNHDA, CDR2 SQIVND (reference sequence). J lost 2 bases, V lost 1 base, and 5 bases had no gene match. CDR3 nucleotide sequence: TGTGCCAGTAGTATAGGGGGAGGGATGACCTACAATGAGCAGTTCTTC. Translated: CASSIGGGMTYNEQFF. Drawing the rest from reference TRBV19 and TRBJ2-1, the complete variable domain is DGGITQSPKYLFRKEGQNVTLSCEQNLNHDAMYWYRQDPGQGLRLIYYSQIVNDFQKGDIAEGYSVSREKKESFPLTVTSAQKNPTAFYLCASSIGGGMTYNEQFFGPGTRLTVL.